Given below is one TCR beta chain in context. Its target is not known. The data are from a study of cytomegalovirus exposure and HLA in healthy donors. Across the whole study: The approximately 610 first-cohort repertoires shared a platform with the 130 or so validation repertoires, as reported in a later analysis. Overall study findings and caveats: Some TCR beta chains (around 160 of them) were listed as cytomegalovirus-associated.

The CDR3 is 15 amino acids. V was clipped by 0 bases and J by 8 bases; unmatched bases: 3. The germline gives CDR1 SGHRS, CDR2 YFSETQ. TCRdb's copy holds only in-frame clones and misses some; the assay was immunoSEQ multiplex PCR. The sample holds 330,000 or so clones, roughly 88% seen once. Material for sequencing was PBMCs. The receptor was isolated from a woman aged 18-29 years in good health and CMV-seronegative. The chain carries TRBV5-1 and TRBJ2-1; 12 bases fit TRBD2. The CDR3 region is CASSLETSGSDEQFF. The CDR3 DNA is TGCGCCAGCAGCTTGGAGACTAGCGGGAGCGATGAGCAGTTCTTC.